This T cell receptor (beta chain) was recovered during a study of lymphopenia after photon versus proton radiotherapy. V was pared by 1 base and J by 12 bases, with 10 bases of the junction left unmatched. This CDR3 has 14 amino acids. CDR1 and CDR2 from the germline V gene are SGHAT and FQNNGV. Concerning this clone: The antigen is undetermined.

Profiled with immunoSEQ multiplex PCR; TCRdb holds only in-frame clones, not every one. This table has fewer than 25,000 clones, approximately 90% appearing once. Findings of the study overall: A bigger post-nadir fall in TCR diversity correlated inversely with survival time in deceased patients. Oligoclonal CD8+ Temra expansion after nadir drove photon patients' diversity drop. Survival link was tested only in deceased patients; proton benefit remains a possibility.

This receptor was identified in a man older than 75 with esophageal cancer. V and J are TRBV11-2 and TRBJ2-3; 7 nucleotides agree with TRBD2. The sample was peripheral blood, taken from a patient treated with proton-based radiotherapy. This CDR3 reads CASSLAFTRENQYF. CDR3 sequence (DNA): TGTGCCAGCAGCTTAGCCTTTACGCGGGAGAATCAGTATTTT.